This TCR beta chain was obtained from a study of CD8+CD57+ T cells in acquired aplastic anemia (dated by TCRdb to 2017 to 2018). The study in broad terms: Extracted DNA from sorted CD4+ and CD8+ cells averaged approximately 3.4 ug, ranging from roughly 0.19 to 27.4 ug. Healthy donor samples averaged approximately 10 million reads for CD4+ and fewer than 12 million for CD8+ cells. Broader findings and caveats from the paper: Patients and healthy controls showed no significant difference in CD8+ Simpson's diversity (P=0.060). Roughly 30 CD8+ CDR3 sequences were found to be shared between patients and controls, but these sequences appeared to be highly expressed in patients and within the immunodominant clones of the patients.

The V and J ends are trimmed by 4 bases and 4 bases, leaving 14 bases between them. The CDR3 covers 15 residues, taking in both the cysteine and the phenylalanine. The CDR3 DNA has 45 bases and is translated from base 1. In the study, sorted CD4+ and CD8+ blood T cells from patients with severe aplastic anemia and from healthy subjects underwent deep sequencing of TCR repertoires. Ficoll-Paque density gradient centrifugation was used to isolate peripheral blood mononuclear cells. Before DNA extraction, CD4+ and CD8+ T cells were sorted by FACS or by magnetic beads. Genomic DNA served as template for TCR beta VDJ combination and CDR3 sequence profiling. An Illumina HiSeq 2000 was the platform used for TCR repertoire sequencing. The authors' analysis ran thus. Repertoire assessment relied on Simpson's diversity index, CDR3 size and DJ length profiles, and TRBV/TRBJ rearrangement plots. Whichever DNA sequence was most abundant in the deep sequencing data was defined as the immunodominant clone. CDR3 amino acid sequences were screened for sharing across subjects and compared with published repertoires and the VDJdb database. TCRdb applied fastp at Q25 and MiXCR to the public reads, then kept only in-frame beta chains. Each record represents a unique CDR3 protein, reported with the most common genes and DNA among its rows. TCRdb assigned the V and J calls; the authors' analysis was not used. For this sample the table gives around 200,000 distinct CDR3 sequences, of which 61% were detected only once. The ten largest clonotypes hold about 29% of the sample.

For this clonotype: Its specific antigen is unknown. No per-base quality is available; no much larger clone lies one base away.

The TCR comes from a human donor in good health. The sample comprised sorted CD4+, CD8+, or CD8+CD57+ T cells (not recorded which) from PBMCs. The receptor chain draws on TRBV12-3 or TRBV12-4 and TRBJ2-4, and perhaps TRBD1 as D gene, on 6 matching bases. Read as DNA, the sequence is TGTGCCAGCAGTTCCCCCGATAGGGGGAAAAACATTCAGTACTTC. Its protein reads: CASSSPDRGKNIQYF.